A single sample is the source of the 12 T cell receptor beta chains below, sequenced in a study of T cells in Graves' hyperthyroidism and ophthalmopathy. TCR beta CDR3 regions were amplified from RNA transcripts. The study used the HTBI primer set for a first-round RT-PCR of the TCR CDR3. TCRdb re-called the multiplex PCR reads with MiXCR, one entry per CDR3 protein. The repertoire holds around 400,000 distinct CDR3 sequences, with roughly an eighth as singletons. Sequencing used blood. The receptor set was obtained from a woman between 18 and 29 years old with Graves' hyperthyroidism.

This clonotype was counted many times. The genes are TRBV14 and TRBJ2-1; D possibly corresponds to TRBD1 (5 bases). CDR1 is SGHDN, CDR2 FVKESK, per germline. The CDR3 is 14 amino acids. V lost 1 base and J 7 bases, leaving 11 bases between the germline ends. The CDR3 spells CASSQADTLNEQFF. CDR3 nucleotides: TGTGCCAGCAGCCAAGCGGACACCCTTAATGAGCAGTTCTTC. Together with reference TRBV14 and TRBJ2-1, the CDR3 gives the full variable domain: EAGVTQFPSHSVIEKGQTVTLRCDPISGHDNLYWYRRVMGKEIKFLLHFVKESKQDESGMPNNRFLAERTGGTYSTLKVQPAELEDSGVYFCASSQADTLNEQFFGPGTRLTVL.

This clonotype was seen ten or more times. In DNA, the CDR3 is TGCAGTGCCCGGGGACTGCGCAGTCAGGGGGATGAAAAACTGTTTTTT. Translated: CSARGLRSQGDEKLFF. This chain joins TRBV20-1 and TRBJ1-4; the match to TRBD1 covers 7 bases. There are 16 residues in the CDR3. CDR1 and CDR2 (germline): DFQATT, SNEGSKA (reference sequence). Germline trimming cut 6 bases from V and 6 bases from J; bases unmatched to any gene: 16.

In this sample, this clonotype turned up many times. The chain couples TRBV20-1 to TRBJ1-4, with TRBD1 identical over 7 bases. Germline CDR1 reads DFQATT; CDR2 reads SNEGSKA (reference sequence). Unmatched junction bases numbered 4, after V lost 2 bases and J lost 1 base. The CDR3 totals 15 residues. The chain's CDR3 is CSARSQGVTNEKLFF. CDR3 DNA sequence: TGCAGTGCTAGATCCCAGGGGGTAACTAATGAAAAACTGTTTTTT.

This clonotype showed up just a few times. The chain uses TRBV7-8 and TRBJ2-7; the D is unclear. The length of the CDR3 is 17 residues. V was shortened by 1 base and J by 2 bases, with 18 bases between the two germline ends. Per germline, CDR1 SGHVS and CDR2 FQNEAQ. In DNA form, the CDR3 reads TGTGCCAGCAGCTTAGGGATAAGGCCAACCGGTCCCTACGAGCAGTACTTC. Translating gives CASSLGIRPTGPYEQYF.

This clonotype was counted between two and nine times. CDR3 nucleotides: TGCGCCAGCAGCTTGGCCAGCCTAGCGGGAGTGGAGACCCAGTACTTC. Translating gives CASSLASLAGVETQYF. This chain connects TRBV5-1 to TRBJ2-5, with TRBD2 matching over 10 bases. CDR1 SGHRS and CDR2 YFSETQ come from the germline V gene. This CDR3 is 16 amino acids long. Trimming removed 0 bases from V and 5 bases from J; junction bases left unmatched: 7.

This clonotype has just a few counts. The chain joins TRBV7-9 to TRBJ1-3; 8 nucleotides line up with TRBD1. The CDR3 is made up of 17 amino acids. V lost 0 bases to trimming and J lost 2 bases; unmatched junction nucleotides: 6. CDR1 SEHNR and CDR2 FQNEAQ come from the germline V gene (reference sequence). CDR3 region: CASSLAQTGVPGNTIYF. The CDR3 coding sequence is TGTGCCAGCAGCTTAGCTCAGACAGGGGTGCCTGGAAACACCATATATTTT.

This clonotype was recorded at least ten times. V and J are TRBV20-1 and TRBJ1-2, with D maybe TRBD1 (5 bases). This CDR3 spans 13 amino acids. V was clipped by 0 bases and J by 8 bases, with 13 bases between them. The V gene's germline CDR1 is DFQATT and CDR2 SNEGSKA (reference sequence). The CDR3, as DNA: TGCAGTGCTAGAGAGCCAGGGTTCGGCGGCTACACCTTC. Amino acids: CSAREPGFGGYTF.

The chain has TRBV29-1 and TRBJ1-2; no reliable D call. Germline V CDR1 and CDR2: SQVTM, ANQGSEA. V was shortened by 1 base and J by 7 bases, with 10 bases between the two germline ends. CDR3 length equals 12 residues. The CDR3 region is CSVEGGRFGYTF. CDR3 sequence (DNA): TGCAGCGTTGAAGGTGGTCGGTTTGGCTACACCTTC.

The chain is built from TRBV18 and TRBJ1-4, with TRBD1 as a possible D gene (6 bases). V shed 2 bases and J shed 5 bases, with 12 bases lying between them. The CDR3 is 15 amino acids. CDR1 KGHSH and CDR2 LQKENI come from the germline V gene. CDR3 bases: TGTGCCAGCTCACCATTTTCAGGGGCGAATGAAAAACTGTTTTTT. Translating it yields CASSPFSGANEKLFF. The full variable domain, with the rest looked up from reference TRBV18 and TRBJ1-4, is NAGVMQNPRHLVRRRGQEARLRCSPMKGHSHVYWYRQLPEEGLKFMVYLQKENIIDESGMPKERFSAEFPKEGPSILRIQQVVRGDSAAYFCASSPFSGANEKLFFGSGTQLSVL.

This clonotype was detected only a few times. The chain has TRBV4-2 and TRBJ2-1, with no clear D. V was trimmed by 0 bases and J by 10 bases, leaving 10 bases between them. Germline CDR1 LGHNA, CDR2 YNFKEQ. This CDR3 is built from 13 residues. The CDR3 spells CASSQDASREQFF. The DNA of the CDR3 is TGTGCCAGCAGCCAAGACGCGAGTAGGGAGCAGTTCTTC.

Details on this clonotype: Just one base apart from a much larger clone, this may be a read error. The V call is TRBV6-2 or TRBV6-3, the J call TRBJ2-7; possibly TRBD1 for D (5 bases). The V gene's germline CDR1 is MNHEY and CDR2 SVGEGT. The CDR3 contains 13 residues. Trimming pared 5 bases from V and 5 bases from J, leaving 13 bases between. The CDR3 DNA is TGTGCCAGCAGTGAAGGGGAACCGGACGAGCAGTACGTC. Its translation is CASSEGEPDEQYV.

This clonotype has a count of ten or more. This chain connects TRBV5-5 to TRBJ1-1; D is perhaps TRBD1 (5 bases). There are 14 residues in the CDR3. V was cut by 2 bases and J by 4 bases, with 12 bases left in between. Germline V CDR1 and CDR2: SGHKS, YYEKEE (reference sequence). CDR3 region: CASSFQTEGTEAFF. As DNA, the CDR3 is TGTGCCAGCAGCTTTCAGACAGAAGGCACTGAAGCTTTCTTT.